A single sample gave rise to the 2 T cell receptor beta chains below, sequenced in a study of cytomegalovirus exposure and HLA in healthy donors. The PCR used 60 Vbeta and 13 Jbeta primers. Some clones are missing from TCRdb's copy, which holds only in-frame ones; the method was immunoSEQ multiplex PCR. The table lists approximately 160,000 clones, about 64% of them singletons. Specimen: PBMCs. These receptors came from a man aged 45-65 years in good health and CMV-seronegative.

The rearrangement joins TRBV11-2 to TRBJ2-3; 10 nucleotides align to TRBD2. CDR3 size: 17 residues. Germline V lookup: CDR1 SGHAT, CDR2 FQNNGV. The ends lost 5 bases at V and 1 base at J; junction bases unmatched: 9. DNA of the CDR3: TGTGCCAGCAGCCGCAAGGCCCTAGCGGGGGGCACAGATACGCAGTATTTT. The encoded protein is CASSRKALAGGTDTQYF.

A word on this clone: Distinct nucleotide sequences in the sample also encode this CDR3. J is TRBJ2-3 and V is TRBV5-1; 11 bases are shared with TRBD2. There are 16 residues in the CDR3. Trimming cost V 0 bases and J 1 base; bases outside gene matches: 1. Germline V gene lookup returns CDR1 SGHRS and CDR2 YFSETQ. The DNA of the CDR3 is TGCGCCAGCAGCTTGGAACTAGCGGGGGGCACAGATACGCAGTATTTT. This gives the protein CASSLELAGGTDTQYF.